The 15 T cell receptor beta chains listed next were all sequenced from one sample in a study of blood T cell repertoires in COVID-19. Generated by immunoSEQ multiplex PCR, the TCRdb table keeps only in-frame clones and is missing some. The sample lists about 39,000 clones, around 96% seen once, with over 4% in the top ten. The sample comprised peripheral blood. The receptors stem from a human donor with active COVID-19. The donor label of this sample is uncertain.

The chain is built from TRBV7-2 and TRBJ2-7; D gene uncertain. V lost 1 base and J lost 0, with 13 bases in between. The germline CDR1 and CDR2 sequences are SGHTA and FQGNSA. This CDR3 is 16 amino acids long. CDR3: CASSLEESTSSYEQYF. The CDR3 DNA sequence: TGTGCCAGCAGCTTAGAGGAGTCTACCAGCTCCTACGAGCAGTACTTC.

The chain couples TRBV18 to TRBJ1-1, with D maybe TRBD1 (5 bases). Per germline, CDR1 KGHSH and CDR2 LQKENI. The CDR3 is 15 residues long. Trimming took off 0 bases at V and 0 bases at J, with 8 bases between the two ends. The CDR3 region has the DNA TGTGCCAGCTCACCACCGGGGGGGATGAACACTGAAGCTTTCTTT. It translates to CASSPPGGMNTEAFF.

V gene TRBV7-6 combines with J gene TRBJ2-5; 8 bases are shared with TRBD1. The J segment lost 3 bases and the V segment lost 1 base, leaving 7 bases of the junction unmatched. This CDR3 has 16 residues. Germline-derived CDR1 and CDR2 are SGHVS and FNYEAQ. CDR3 nucleotides: TGTGCCAGCAGCTTAGGGCTACAGGGGGATAAAGAGACCCAGTACTTC. Amino acid sequence: CASSLGLQGDKETQYF.

The gene calls are TRBV5-1 and TRBJ2-2; a possible D gene is TRBD1 (5 bases). Germline-derived CDR1 and CDR2 are SGHRS and YFSETQ. V was shortened by 5 bases and J by 8 bases, with 19 bases between the two germline ends. This CDR3 comprises 15 residues. The CDR3 coding sequence is TGCGCCAGCAGGGTGAGGACACTCAACGAGGGGGAGCTGTTTTTT. Translation: CASRVRTLNEGELFF.

This clone has a single count. The chain combines TRBV5-1 with TRBJ1-6, with 9 nucleotides matching TRBD1. The CDR3 has 16 amino acids. Germline V gene lookup returns CDR1 SGHRS and CDR2 YFSETQ. After removal of 1 base from V and 10 bases from J, the junction contained 9 bases not matched to a gene. The CDR3 loop is CASSLQTTGGRSPLHF. Here the CDR3 DNA reads TGCGCCAGCAGCTTGCAAACTACAGGGGGCCGGTCACCCCTCCACTTT.

This clone was seen more than once but under ten times. V usage is TRBV19 and J usage is TRBJ2-5; TRBD2 might be the D (6 bases). In germline, CDR1 is LNHDA, CDR2 SQIVND (reference sequence). The V end was cut by 5 bases, the J end by 5 bases, with 12 bases between. The CDR3 length is 13 residues. The CDR3 loop reads CASSPDSGETQYF. For the CDR3, the DNA is TGTGCCAGTAGTCCCGACAGCGGGGAGACCCAGTACTTC. The whole variable domain, filled in from reference TRBV19 and TRBJ2-5, reads DGGITQSPKYLFRKEGQNVTLSCEQNLNHDAMYWYRQDPGQGLRLIYYSQIVNDFQKGDIAEGYSVSREKKESFPLTVTSAQKNPTAFYLCASSPDSGETQYFGPGTRLLVL.

This chain links TRBV7-9 with TRBJ2-3; 7 positions match TRBD2. Germline values: CDR1 SEHNR, CDR2 FQNEAQ (reference sequence). With 5 bases clipped from V and 1 base from J, the junction kept 12 bases outside the gene matches. The CDR3 runs to 17 residues. The CDR3 region is CASSPRGRAGGTDTQYF. The DNA for the CDR3 is TGTGCCAGCAGCCCGCGGGGGAGGGCGGGCGGCACAGATACGCAGTATTTT.

The rearrangement uses TRBV5-6 and TRBJ2-7, with a possible D match to TRBD1 (5 bases). This CDR3 is built from 12 residues. The V gene lost 4 bases and the J gene lost 3 bases, with 8 bases spanning the gap. Germline V gene sequence: CDR1 SGHDT, CDR2 YYEEEE. CDR3 coding DNA: TGTGCCAGCAGCAGGGGCGGCTACGAGCAGTACTTC. Its translation is CASSRGGYEQYF.

The chain employs TRBV9 and TRBJ2-7; D not certain. CDR3 length equals 12 residues. The V gene's germline CDR1 is SGDLS and CDR2 YYNGEE. Trimming removed 0 bases from V and 4 bases from J, with 5 bases in between. The chain's CDR3 is CASSVDHYEQYF. The CDR3 DNA is TGTGCCAGCAGCGTAGATCATTACGAGCAGTACTTC.

The chain recombines TRBV18 with TRBJ2-1; 9 bases line up with TRBD1. The CDR3 loop spans 14 amino acids. Per germline, CDR1 KGHSH and CDR2 LQKENI. V lost 3 bases and J lost 8; bases outside the gene matches: 5. CDR3 region: CASSPGTGQHEQFF. The DNA of the CDR3 is TGTGCCAGCTCACCGGGGACAGGGCAACATGAGCAGTTCTTC.

This CDR3 reads CASSHESRDTQYF. In DNA, the CDR3 is TGTGCCAGCAGCCACGAGTCGAGAGATACGCAGTATTTT. The genes are TRBV5-6 and TRBJ2-3, with D hard to call. From germline, CDR1 is SGHDT and CDR2 YYEEEE. This CDR3 is built from 13 residues. V lost 4 bases, J lost 5 bases, and 11 bases lay in between. Full variable domain (rest looked up from reference TRBV5-6 and TRBJ2-3): DAGVTQSPTHLIKTRGQQVTLRCSPKSGHDTVSWYQQALGQGPQFIFQYYEEEERQRGNFPDRFSGHQFPNYSSELNVNALLLGDSALYLCASSHESRDTQYFGPGTRLTVL.

The gene calls are TRBV19 and TRBJ2-7; D gene uncertain. V lost 5 bases and J lost 3, with 14 bases in between. The germline V gene has CDR1 LNHDA and CDR2 SQIVND (reference sequence). CDR3 length: 14 amino acids. The CDR3 spells CASSAPLAYYEQYF. The DNA for the CDR3 is TGTGCCAGTAGTGCCCCCCTTGCGTACTACGAGCAGTACTTC.

This chain uses TRBV28 with TRBJ2-3; D gene ambiguous. Per germline, CDR1 MDHEN and CDR2 SYDVKM. CDR3 size: 13 residues. The V end was cut by 6 bases, the J end by 4 bases, with 11 bases between. The DNA for the CDR3 is TGTGCCAGCAGCCACCAGGCCCCAGATACGCAGTATTTT. Protein product: CASSHQAPDTQYF.

This rearrangement joins TRBV25-1 to TRBJ2-3; 7 nucleotides line up with TRBD1. This CDR3 spans 14 amino acids. Trimming took 10 bases from V and 2 from J; bases not matched to a gene: 9. Germline V gene data show CDR1 as MGHDK and CDR2 as SYGVNS. CDR3 protein: CAIQPGQITDTQYF. In DNA form, the CDR3 reads TGTGCCATCCAGCCGGGACAGATCACAGATACGCAGTATTTT.

The CDR3 loop reads CASSQEFDTYYEQYF. In DNA, the CDR3 is TGTGCCAGCAGCCAAGAATTTGACACTTACTACGAGCAGTACTTC. The chain couples TRBV11-3 to TRBJ2-7; no clear D. Germline values: CDR1 SGHNT, CDR2 YENEEA. V was shortened by 5 bases and J by 3 bases, with 17 bases between the two germline ends. The CDR3 contains 15 residues. The full variable domain, completed using reference TRBV11-3 and TRBJ2-7, is EAGVVQSPRYKIIEKKQPVAFWCNPISGHNTLYWYLQNLGQGPELLIRYENEEAVDDSQLPKDRFSAERLKGVDSTLKIQPAELGDSAVYLCASSQEFDTYYEQYFGPGTRLTVT.